This T cell receptor (beta chain) was obtained from a study of T cell responses to AZD1222 COVID-19 vaccine. Libraries were prepared by immunoSEQ multiplex PCR; TCRdb keeps only in-frame clonotypes and omits some of them. The sample lists 85,000 to 110,000 clones; about 90% were seen once. This clone showed up just a few times. Its antigen is still unknown. Whole-study findings and limits: Spike was spanned by vaccine-associated CD4 TCRs, which were dominant at 160-218 and 743-854.

The CDR3 loop spans 17 amino acids. V lost 2 bases and J lost 6; bases outside the gene matches: 12. Germline assignment: CDR1 MNHNS and CDR2 SASEGT. This sequence was found in an adult in good health. This chain links TRBV6-1 with TRBJ1-5, with TRBD1 matching 8 bases. The material sequenced was peripheral blood, taken on day 0 of AZD1222 vaccination. The CDR3 sequence is CASSEIRQGSGRQPQHF. In DNA form, the CDR3 reads TGTGCCAGCAGTGAAATCCGACAGGGGTCCGGCCGTCAGCCCCAGCATTTT.